Presented here are 27 T cell receptor beta chains from one specimen sequenced in a study of cytomegalovirus exposure and HLA in healthy donors (dated by TCRdb to 2016 to 2017). To prepare the library, the immunoSEQ multiplex PCR assay was applied. TCRdb carries this immuneACCESS record with in-frame sequences only. Its versions omit some clonotypes, under half of them owing to an unresolved V gene in the studies checked, with the rest unexplained. A total of more than 45,000 clones appear in this sample, roughly 89% of them only once. The ten top clones hold roughly 15% of the sample. The sample consisted of PBMCs. The receptors stem from a woman under 30 in good health and CMV-seronegative.

With respect to this clone: One end of the junction varies from germline; a read error may be responsible. The rearrangement links TRBV7-2 to TRBJ1-1; 8 bases map to TRBD1. The germline gives CDR1 SGHTA, CDR2 FQGNSA. The CDR3 runs to 16 residues. The CDR3 here is CASTLDSGTGNTEAFF. CDR3 nucleotide sequence: TGTGCCAGCACCTTAGATTCGGGGACAGGAAACACTGAAGCTTTCTTT.

The chain is built from TRBV6-5 and TRBJ1-1; D is unresolved. Per the germline V gene, CDR1 is MNHEY and CDR2 is SVGAGI. Trimming removed 5 bases at V and 5 bases at J, with 6 bases between. The CDR3 consists of 11 residues. CDR3 in DNA: TGTGCCAGCAGTCCCGGTACTGAAGCTTTCTTT. Residues: CASSPGTEAFF.

The chain uses TRBV7-9 and TRBJ2-7; TRBD1 agrees at 9 bases. CDR1 SEHNR and CDR2 FQNEAQ come from the germline V gene (reference sequence). CDR3 size: 15 residues. V was pared by 5 bases and J by 4 bases, with 9 bases of the junction left unmatched. The CDR3 bases are TGTGCCAGCAGCCCAGGCGTACAGGGGGCTTACGAGCAGTACTTC. It codes for CASSPGVQGAYEQYF.

In this sample, this clone turned up a few times. The chain joins TRBV9 to TRBJ2-7; D perhaps matches TRBD2 (7 bases). Germline CDR1 SGDLS, CDR2 YYNGEE. This CDR3 has 14 residues. The V end was cut by 8 bases, the J end by 0 bases, with 15 bases between. The CDR3 protein is CASSPGGDSYEQYF. The DNA for the CDR3 is TGTGCCAGTTCCCCGGGGGGCGACTCCTACGAGCAGTACTTC.

J is TRBJ2-5 and V is TRBV28; weak D call: TRBD1 (6 bases). V was pared by 8 bases and J by 5 bases, with 24 bases between. The CDR3 is 16 amino acids. Per the germline V gene, CDR1 is MDHEN and CDR2 is SYDVKM. CDR3 DNA: TGTGCCAGCTCGTTTGCCGGGGCAGGGGTAGGGGAGACCCAGTACTTC. Protein: CASSFAGAGVGETQYF.

This chain joins TRBV29-1 and TRBJ2-3, with unresolved D. V lost 4 bases to trimming and J lost 6 bases, with 8 bases between them. The CDR3 runs 11 residues. Germline values: CDR1 SQVTM, CDR2 ANQGSEA. CDR3 amino acids: CSVAYEDTQYF. CDR3 sequence (DNA): TGCAGCGTTGCGTATGAGGATACGCAGTATTTT.

This rearrangement joins TRBV19 to TRBJ1-1; 11 bases are shared with TRBD1. V lost 3 bases, J lost 6 bases, and 9 bases stayed unmatched. CDR1 is LNHDA, CDR2 SQIVND, per germline (reference sequence). The CDR3 spans 16 residues. CDR3 sequence reads: CASSILRTGGNSEAFF. The CDR3 bases are TGTGCCAGTAGTATTCTCCGGACAGGGGGCAACTCTGAAGCTTTCTTT.

The gene calls are TRBV2 and TRBJ2-5, with 14 bases fitting TRBD2. The CDR3 sequence is 17 residues long. V gave up 5 bases and J gave up 7 bases; unmatched junction bases: 12. Germline assignment: CDR1 SNHLY and CDR2 FYNNEI. CDR3 protein: CASSRNPGTSGGGTQYF. The CDR3 nucleotides read TGTGCCAGCAGTAGAAATCCCGGGACTAGCGGGGGAGGGACCCAGTACTTC.

The genes are TRBV7-9 and TRBJ1-1; TRBD1 is a possible D gene (5 bases). The germline V gene has CDR1 SEHNR and CDR2 FQNEAQ (reference sequence). The CDR3 contains 12 residues. Trimming took off 6 bases at V and 10 bases at J, with 15 bases between the two ends. Here the CDR3 DNA reads TGTGCCAGCAGGCCTACCGGGACTAGAGCTTTCTTT. Its translation: CASRPTGTRAFF.

The chain is built from TRBV9 and TRBJ2-2, with 7 positions matching TRBD2. In germline, CDR1 is SGDLS, CDR2 YYNGEE. The CDR3 is 15 amino acids. The junction had 8 bases not matched to a gene; V was cut back by 4 bases and J by 5 bases. The CDR3 here is CASSITTSRTGELFF. CDR3 sequence (DNA): TGTGCCAGCAGCATAACGACTAGCCGAACCGGGGAGCTGTTTTTT.

The V gene is TRBV18, the J gene TRBJ2-6, with a possible D match to TRBD2 (5 bases). Germline assignment: CDR1 KGHSH and CDR2 LQKENI. Trimming took off 4 bases at V and 3 bases at J, with 16 bases between the two ends. The CDR3 loop spans 17 amino acids. The CDR3 is CASSLSSEGIGANVLTF. DNA of the CDR3: TGTGCCAGCTCACTTTCAAGCGAGGGAATTGGGGCCAACGTCCTGACTTTC.

V gene TRBV7-9 combines with J gene TRBJ1-5; D unresolved. The V gene's germline CDR1 is SEHNR and CDR2 FQNEAQ (reference sequence). The CDR3 has 14 amino acids. Trimming left V 6 bases short and J 3 bases short, with 12 bases between. CDR3 DNA sequence: TGTGCCAGCAGTTTGGACTTATCCAATCAGCCCCAGCATTTT. Translated: CASSLDLSNQPQHF.

This clone was detected only a few times. This sequence joins TRBV6-1 and TRBJ1-2; 8 nucleotides agree with TRBD1. The CDR3 has 14 amino acids. The germline V gene has CDR1 MNHNS and CDR2 SASEGT. The junction had 9 bases not matched to a gene; V was cut back by 5 bases and J by 7 bases. The chain's CDR3 is CASSPTTGGTGYTF. The CDR3, as DNA: TGTGCCAGCAGTCCTACTACAGGGGGTACTGGCTACACCTTC.

This chain joins TRBV28 and TRBJ2-7; TRBD1 agrees at 7 bases. Per germline, CDR1 MDHEN and CDR2 SYDVKM. This CDR3 spans 14 amino acids. Losses at the gene ends were 6 bases for V and 0 bases for J; bases not matched to a gene: 5. The CDR3 sequence is CASRQTGSSYEQYF. Written as DNA, the CDR3 is TGTGCCAGCAGACAGACAGGGAGCTCCTACGAGCAGTACTTC. Full variable domain (remainder filled in from reference TRBV28 and TRBJ2-7): DVKVTQSSRYLVKRTGEKVFLECVQDMDHENMFWYRQDPGLGLRLIYFSYDVKMKEKGDIPEGYSVSREKKERFSLILESASTNQTSMYLCASRQTGSSYEQYFGPGTRLTVT.

The rearrangement joins TRBV6-5 to TRBJ2-7, with D possibly matching TRBD1 (6 bases). The CDR3 extends over 14 amino acids. Germline CDR1 and CDR2: MNHEY and SVGAGI. V was cut by 8 bases and J by 8 bases, with 22 bases left in between. The DNA of the CDR3 is TGTGCCAGCTCCCCAGGGACACCCCGTGGGAAGCAGTACTTC. This gives the protein CASSPGTPRGKQYF.

The J gene is TRBJ1-1, the V gene TRBV7-8, with D tentatively TRBD1 (6 bases). Per germline, CDR1 SGHVS and CDR2 FQNEAQ. Between the trimmed V and J ends, which lost 1 base and 7 bases, there was a span of 10 bases. This CDR3 contains 13 residues. CDR3 loop: CASSLDVRGEAFF. As DNA, the CDR3 is TGTGCCAGCAGCTTAGATGTCAGGGGTGAAGCTTTCTTT.

The chain uses TRBV6-6 and TRBJ1-2; possibly TRBD1 for D (6 bases). The CDR3 covers 14 residues. The V and J ends lost 6 bases and 4 bases respectively, with 15 bases between them. Per the germline V gene, CDR1 is MNHNY and CDR2 is SVGAGI (reference sequence). The CDR3 spells CASRTETGLYGYTF. The CDR3, as DNA: TGTGCCAGCAGGACCGAAACAGGGCTCTATGGCTACACCTTC.

The genes are TRBV29-1 and TRBJ1-1; D gene ambiguous. V lost 0 bases and J 5 bases, leaving 13 bases between the germline ends. The length of the CDR3 is 14 residues. Germline loops: CDR1 SQVTM, CDR2 ANQGSEA. This chain's CDR3 is CSVEDRGRGTEAFF. The CDR3 DNA reads as TGCAGCGTTGAAGATCGAGGGAGAGGGACTGAAGCTTTCTTT.

In this sample, this clone turned up many times. This chain links TRBV29-1 with TRBJ2-1; 10 nucleotides align to TRBD2. The V gene's germline CDR1 is SQVTM and CDR2 ANQGSEA. This CDR3 is built from 14 residues. V was clipped by 7 bases and J by 6 bases; unmatched bases: 9. The CDR3 loop reads CSAELAGLGNEQFF. The DNA for the CDR3 is TGCAGCGCAGAACTAGCGGGACTTGGCAATGAGCAGTTCTTC.

J is TRBJ2-1 and V is TRBV10-3, with 11 bases lining up with TRBD2. CDR1 is ENHRY, CDR2 SYGVKD, per germline. V lost 2 bases, J lost 16 bases, and 10 bases stayed unmatched. The CDR3 contains 14 residues. The CDR3 coding sequence is TGTGCCATCAGTGAGGGGCCGGGGGGACTAGCGGCATTCTTC. Residues: CAISEGPGGLAAFF.

This chain uses TRBV9 with TRBJ2-7; TRBD2 matches at 10 bases. V lost 2 bases to trimming and J lost 3 bases; unmatched junction nucleotides: 5. CDR3 length equals 15 residues. The germline CDR1 and CDR2 sequences are SGDLS and YYNGEE. The CDR3 nucleotides are TGTGCCAGCAGCGTGACCGGGACTAGCGTCTACGAGCAGTACTTC. Protein: CASSVTGTSVYEQYF.

The rearrangement links TRBV5-6 to TRBJ1-5; TRBD1 is a possible D gene (5 bases). Trimming took 1 base from V and 6 from J, leaving 14 bases between them. Germline lookup yields CDR1 SGHDT and CDR2 YYEEEE. The CDR3 covers 15 residues. DNA of the CDR3: TGTGCCAGCAGCTTGATGTGGCAGGGATCTCAGCCCCAGCATTTT. Residues: CASSLMWQGSQPQHF.

The chain couples TRBV29-1 to TRBJ1-4; D is uncertain. CDR3 size: 13 residues. In germline, CDR1 is SQVTM, CDR2 ANQGSEA. Trimming shortened V by 7 bases and J by 5 bases, and 14 bases separated the two germline ends. The chain's CDR3 is CSARVPMNEKLFF. The CDR3 DNA reads TGCAGCGCCCGGGTCCCTATGAATGAAAAACTGTTTTTT.

J is TRBJ1-1 and V is TRBV18; D perhaps matches TRBD1 (5 bases). CDR1 is KGHSH and CDR2 is LQKENI in the germline V gene. The CDR3 extends over 13 amino acids. Trimming cost V 5 bases and J 1 base, with 8 bases left between them. The CDR3 is CASSSGQNTEAFF. The CDR3 region has the DNA TGTGCCAGCTCATCTGGACAGAACACTGAAGCTTTCTTT.

The CDR3 nucleotides read TGTGCCTGGAGCGCCAGGGGTTACGAGCAGTACTTC. It yields the protein CAWSARGYEQYF. This chain joins TRBV30 and TRBJ2-7; TRBD1 is a possible D gene (6 bases). The germline V gene has CDR1 GTSNPN and CDR2 SVGIG (reference sequence). The ends were cut back, 3 bases at V and 4 bases at J, with 10 bases in the middle. The length of the CDR3 is 12 residues.

This chain connects TRBV7-9 to TRBJ1-1; 9 positions match TRBD1. CDR1 SEHNR and CDR2 FQNEAQ come from the germline V gene (reference sequence). The trim removed 5 bases at V and 4 bases at J, leaving 5 bases unmatched. The CDR3 has 14 residues. The CDR3 DNA follows: TGTGCCAGCAGCGCACAGGGGGCTAGCACTGAAGCTTTCTTT. Translation: CASSAQGASTEAFF.

The chain combines TRBV29-1 with TRBJ2-1; 9 positions match TRBD2. The CDR3 runs to 14 residues. With V trimmed by 7 bases and J by 3 bases, 7 bases remained unmatched. Germline values: CDR1 SQVTM, CDR2 ANQGSEA. The CDR3 DNA reads as TGCAGCGCAGATAGCGGGAGCCGCTACAATGAGCAGTTCTTC. Translating gives CSADSGSRYNEQFF.